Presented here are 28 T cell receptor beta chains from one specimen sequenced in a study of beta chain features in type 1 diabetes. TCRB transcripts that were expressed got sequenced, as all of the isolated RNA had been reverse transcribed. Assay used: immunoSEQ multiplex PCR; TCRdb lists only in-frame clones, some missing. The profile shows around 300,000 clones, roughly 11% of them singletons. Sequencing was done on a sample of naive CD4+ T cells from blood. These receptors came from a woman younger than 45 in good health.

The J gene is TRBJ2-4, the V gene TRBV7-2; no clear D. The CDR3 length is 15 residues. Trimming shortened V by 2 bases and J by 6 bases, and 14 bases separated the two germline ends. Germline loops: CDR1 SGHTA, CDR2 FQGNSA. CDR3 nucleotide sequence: TGTGCCAGCAGCTTATTGGCCGGTCCGGGAAACATTCAGTACTTC. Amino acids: CASSLLAGPGNIQYF.

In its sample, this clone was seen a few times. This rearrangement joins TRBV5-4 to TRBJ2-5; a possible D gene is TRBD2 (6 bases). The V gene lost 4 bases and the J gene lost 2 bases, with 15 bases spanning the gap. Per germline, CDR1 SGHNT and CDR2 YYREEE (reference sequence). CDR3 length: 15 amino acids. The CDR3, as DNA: TGTGCCAGCAGCCTCAGCCTGAGCGGGCAAGAGACCCAGTACTTC. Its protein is CASSLSLSGQETQYF.

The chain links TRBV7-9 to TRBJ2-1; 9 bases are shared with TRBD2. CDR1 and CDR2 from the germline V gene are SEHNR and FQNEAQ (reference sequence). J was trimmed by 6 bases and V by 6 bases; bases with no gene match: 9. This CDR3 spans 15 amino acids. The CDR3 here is CASSEIAGAFNEQFF. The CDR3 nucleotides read TGTGCCAGCAGTGAAATAGCGGGGGCCTTCAATGAGCAGTTCTTC.

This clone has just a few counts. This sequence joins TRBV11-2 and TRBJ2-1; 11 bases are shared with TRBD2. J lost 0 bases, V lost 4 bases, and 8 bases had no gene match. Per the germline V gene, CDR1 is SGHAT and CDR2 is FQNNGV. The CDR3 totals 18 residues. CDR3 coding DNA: TGTGCCAGCAGCTCCACTCCCCTAGCGGGAGGCTCCTACAATGAGCAGTTCTTC. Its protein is CASSSTPLAGGSYNEQFF.

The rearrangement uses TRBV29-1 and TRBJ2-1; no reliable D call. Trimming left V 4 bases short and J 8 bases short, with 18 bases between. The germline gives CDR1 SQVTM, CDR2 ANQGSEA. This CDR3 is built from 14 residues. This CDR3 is CSVVPGSEFDEQFF. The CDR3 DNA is TGCAGCGTTGTACCGGGTTCGGAGTTTGATGAGCAGTTCTTC.

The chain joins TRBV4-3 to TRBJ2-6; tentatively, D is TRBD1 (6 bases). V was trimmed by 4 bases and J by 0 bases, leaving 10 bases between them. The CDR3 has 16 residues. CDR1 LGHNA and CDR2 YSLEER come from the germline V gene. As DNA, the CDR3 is TGCGCCAGCAGCCCCGTACAGGGCTCTGGGGCCAACGTCCTGACTTTC. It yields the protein CASSPVQGSGANVLTF.

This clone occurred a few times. This chain's CDR3 is CASSVTGVPYTEQYF. CDR3 nucleotide sequence: TGTGCCAGCAGCGTGACAGGGGTGCCCTACACCGAGCAGTACTTC. The rearrangement links TRBV7-9 to TRBJ2-7; 8 nucleotides line up with TRBD1. V lost 5 bases to trimming and J lost 6 bases; unmatched junction nucleotides: 12. Germline V gives CDR1 SEHNR, CDR2 FQNEAQ (reference sequence). The CDR3 runs to 15 residues.

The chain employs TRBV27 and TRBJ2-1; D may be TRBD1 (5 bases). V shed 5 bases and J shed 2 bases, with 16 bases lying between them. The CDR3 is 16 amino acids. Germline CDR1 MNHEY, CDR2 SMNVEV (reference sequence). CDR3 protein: CASSHPPQGPYNEQFF. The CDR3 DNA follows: TGTGCCAGCAGTCATCCCCCCCAGGGCCCCTACAATGAGCAGTTCTTC.

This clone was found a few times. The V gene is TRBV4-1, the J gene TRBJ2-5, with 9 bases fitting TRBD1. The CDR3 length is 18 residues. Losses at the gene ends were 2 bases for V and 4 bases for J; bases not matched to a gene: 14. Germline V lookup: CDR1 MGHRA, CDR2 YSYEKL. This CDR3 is CASSQRPTGTGILETQYF. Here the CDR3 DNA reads TGCGCCAGCAGCCAACGTCCTACCGGGACAGGGATTCTAGAGACCCAGTACTTC.

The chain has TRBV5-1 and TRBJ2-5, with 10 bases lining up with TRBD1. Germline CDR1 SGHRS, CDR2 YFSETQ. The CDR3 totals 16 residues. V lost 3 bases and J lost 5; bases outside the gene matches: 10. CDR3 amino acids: CASSSSGTGEWETQYF. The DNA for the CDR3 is TGCGCCAGCAGCTCATCCGGGACAGGGGAGTGGGAGACCCAGTACTTC.

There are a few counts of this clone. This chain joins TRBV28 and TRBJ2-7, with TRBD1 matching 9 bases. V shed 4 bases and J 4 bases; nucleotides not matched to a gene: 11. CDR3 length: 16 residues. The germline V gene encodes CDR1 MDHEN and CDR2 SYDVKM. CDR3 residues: CASSSRWTGVSYEQYF. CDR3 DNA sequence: TGTGCCAGCAGTTCCCGTTGGACAGGGGTTTCTTACGAGCAGTACTTC.

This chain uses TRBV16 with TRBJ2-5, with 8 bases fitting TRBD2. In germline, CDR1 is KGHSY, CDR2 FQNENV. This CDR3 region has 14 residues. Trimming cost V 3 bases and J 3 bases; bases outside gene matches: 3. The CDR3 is CASSHRAGEETQYF. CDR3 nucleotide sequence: TGTGCCAGCAGCCATAGAGCGGGGGAAGAGACCCAGTACTTC.

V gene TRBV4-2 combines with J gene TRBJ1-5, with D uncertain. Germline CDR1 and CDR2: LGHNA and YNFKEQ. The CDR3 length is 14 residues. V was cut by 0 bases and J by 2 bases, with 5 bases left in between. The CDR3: CASSQDVGNQPQHF. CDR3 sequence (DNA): TGTGCCAGCAGCCAAGATGTCGGCAATCAGCCCCAGCATTTT.

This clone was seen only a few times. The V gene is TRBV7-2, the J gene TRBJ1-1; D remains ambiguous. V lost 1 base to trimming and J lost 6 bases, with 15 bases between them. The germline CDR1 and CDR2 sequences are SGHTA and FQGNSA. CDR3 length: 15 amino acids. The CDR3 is CASSLVGRALAEAFF. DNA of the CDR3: TGTGCCAGCAGCTTAGTAGGGAGGGCTTTGGCTGAAGCTTTCTTT.

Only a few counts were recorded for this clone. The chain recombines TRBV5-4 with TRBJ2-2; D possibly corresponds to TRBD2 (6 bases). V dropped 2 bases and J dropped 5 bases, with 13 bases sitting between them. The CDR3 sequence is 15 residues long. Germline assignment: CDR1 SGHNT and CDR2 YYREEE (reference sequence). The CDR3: CASSFPGEITGELFF. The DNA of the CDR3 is TGTGCCAGCAGCTTTCCGGGGGAGATTACCGGGGAGCTGTTTTTT. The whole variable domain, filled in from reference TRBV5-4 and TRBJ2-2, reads ETGVTQSPTHLIKTRGQQVTLRCSSQSGHNTVSWYQQALGQGPQFIFQYYREEENGRGNFPPRFSGLQFPNYSSELNVNALELDDSALYLCASSFPGEITGELFFGEGSRLTVL.

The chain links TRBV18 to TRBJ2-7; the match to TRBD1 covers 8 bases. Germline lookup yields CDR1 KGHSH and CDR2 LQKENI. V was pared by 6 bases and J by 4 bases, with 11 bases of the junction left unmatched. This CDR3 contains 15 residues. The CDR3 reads CASSQDREFGYEQYF. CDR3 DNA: TGTGCCAGCTCCCAGGACAGGGAATTCGGATACGAGCAGTACTTC.

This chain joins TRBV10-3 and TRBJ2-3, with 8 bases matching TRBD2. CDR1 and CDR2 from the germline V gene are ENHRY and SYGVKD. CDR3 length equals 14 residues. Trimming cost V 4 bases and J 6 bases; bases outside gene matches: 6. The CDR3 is CAISGPGGPDTQYF. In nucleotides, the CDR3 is TGTGCCATCAGTGGACCGGGAGGGCCGGATACGCAGTATTTT.

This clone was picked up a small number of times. The CDR3 nucleotides are TGTGCCAGCAGTTTCCGGGACAGGGCCGATACGCAGTATTTT. Residues: CASSFRDRADTQYF. This chain connects TRBV28 to TRBJ2-3; TRBD1 agrees at 9 bases. Trimming at V came to 3 bases and at J to 6 bases, leaving 4 bases not matched to a gene. Germline CDR1 is MDHEN and CDR2 is SYDVKM. The CDR3 is 14 residues long. The whole variable domain, remainder taken from reference TRBV28 and TRBJ2-3, is DVKVTQSSRYLVKRTGEKVFLECVQDMDHENMFWYRQDPGLGLRLIYFSYDVKMKEKGDIPEGYSVSREKKERFSLILESASTNQTSMYLCASSFRDRADTQYFGPGTRLTVL.

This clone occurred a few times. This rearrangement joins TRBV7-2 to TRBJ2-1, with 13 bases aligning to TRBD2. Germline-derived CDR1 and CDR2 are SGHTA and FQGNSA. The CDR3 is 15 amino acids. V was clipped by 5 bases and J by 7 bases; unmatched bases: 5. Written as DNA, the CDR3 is TGTGCCAGCAGCCAAGGACTAGCGGGAGTTAATGAGCAGTTCTTC. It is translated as CASSQGLAGVNEQFF.

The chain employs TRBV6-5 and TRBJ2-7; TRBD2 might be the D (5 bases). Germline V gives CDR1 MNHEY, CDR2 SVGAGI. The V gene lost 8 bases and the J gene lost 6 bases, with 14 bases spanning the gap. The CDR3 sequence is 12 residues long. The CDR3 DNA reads TGTGCCAGCGGACTCCCCCCGCTCGAGCAGTACTTC. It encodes CASGLPPLEQYF.

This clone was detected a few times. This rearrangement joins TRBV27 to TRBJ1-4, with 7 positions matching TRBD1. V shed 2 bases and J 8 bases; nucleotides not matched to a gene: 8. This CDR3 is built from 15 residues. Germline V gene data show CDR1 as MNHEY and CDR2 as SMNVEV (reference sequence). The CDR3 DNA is TGTGCCAGCAGTTTAAACAGGGGAGGAGGCGAAAAACTGTTTTTT. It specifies CASSLNRGGGEKLFF.

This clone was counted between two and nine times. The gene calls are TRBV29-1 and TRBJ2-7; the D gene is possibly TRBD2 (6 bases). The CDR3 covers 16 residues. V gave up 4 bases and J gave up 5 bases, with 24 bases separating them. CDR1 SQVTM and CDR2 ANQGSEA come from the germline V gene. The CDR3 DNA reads TGCAGCGTTGGACACGGGCCCCAAGTAGGCGGGAACGAGCAGTACTTC. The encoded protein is CSVGHGPQVGGNEQYF.

CDR3: CASSHGRGEQFF. In nucleotides, the CDR3 is TGTGCCAGCAGCCATGGGCGGGGTGAGCAGTTCTTC. The chain uses TRBV14 and TRBJ2-1; maybe TRBD2 (6 bases). V lost 3 bases and J lost 9, with 9 bases in between. The CDR3 length is 12 residues. Germline assignment: CDR1 SGHDN and CDR2 FVKESK.

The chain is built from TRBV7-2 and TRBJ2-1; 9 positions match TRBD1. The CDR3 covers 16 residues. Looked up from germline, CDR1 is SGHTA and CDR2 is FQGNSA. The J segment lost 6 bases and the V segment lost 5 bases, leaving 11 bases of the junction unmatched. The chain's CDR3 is CASSRDRASPSNEQFF. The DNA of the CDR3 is TGTGCCAGCAGCCGGGACAGGGCGTCCCCGTCCAATGAGCAGTTCTTC.

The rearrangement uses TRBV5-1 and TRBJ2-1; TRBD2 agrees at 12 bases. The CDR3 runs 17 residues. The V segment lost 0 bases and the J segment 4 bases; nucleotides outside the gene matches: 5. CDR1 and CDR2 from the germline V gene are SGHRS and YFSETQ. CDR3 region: CASSLVASGRVYNEQFF. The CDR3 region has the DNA TGCGCCAGCAGCTTGGTGGCTAGCGGGAGGGTTTACAATGAGCAGTTCTTC.

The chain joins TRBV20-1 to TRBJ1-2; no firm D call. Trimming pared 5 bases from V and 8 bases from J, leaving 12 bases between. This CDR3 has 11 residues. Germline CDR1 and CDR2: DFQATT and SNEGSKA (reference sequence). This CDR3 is CSARGRGGYTF. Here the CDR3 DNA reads TGCAGTGCTCGTGGACGGGGAGGCTACACCTTC.

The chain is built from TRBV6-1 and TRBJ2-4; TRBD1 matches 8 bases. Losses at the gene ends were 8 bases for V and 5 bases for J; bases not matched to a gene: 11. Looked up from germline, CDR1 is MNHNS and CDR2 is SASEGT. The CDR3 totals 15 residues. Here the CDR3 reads CASQRGQDSENIQYF. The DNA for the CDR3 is TGTGCCAGCCAAAGGGGACAGGACAGCGAAAACATTCAGTACTTC.

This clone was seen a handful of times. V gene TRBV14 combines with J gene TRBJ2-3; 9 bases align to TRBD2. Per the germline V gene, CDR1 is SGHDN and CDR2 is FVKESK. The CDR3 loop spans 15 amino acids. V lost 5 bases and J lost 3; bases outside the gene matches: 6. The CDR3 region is CASSFLLAGTDTQYF. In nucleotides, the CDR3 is TGTGCCAGCAGCTTCTTGCTAGCGGGAACAGATACGCAGTATTTT.